This TCR beta chain was sequenced for a study of blood T cell repertoires in COVID-19. Study overall: Sites in the United States, Italy and Spain provided acute and convalescent COVID-19 samples.

This CDR3 has 14 amino acids. V was pared by 8 bases and J by 8 bases, with 19 bases between. The germline V gene has CDR1 MNHEY and CDR2 SMNVEV (reference sequence). In the study's own analysis: Scientists estimated how many nucleated cells there were by amplifying reference gene primers. Assay used: immunoSEQ multiplex PCR; TCRdb lists only in-frame clones, some missing. The D gene and trimming were derived from the DNA, and the V and J assignments and clone size from that table. The sample records hundreds of thousands of clones, more than 70% being singletons. The rearrangement uses TRBV27 and TRBJ2-1; weak D call: TRBD2 (5 bases). Sequenced sample: PBMCs or T cells enriched from blood (not recorded which). This receptor was taken from a woman between 45 and 60 years old who had recovered from COVID-19. The CDR3 sequence: CASHKSGSVDEQFF. The CDR3 DNA is TGTGCCAGCCATAAGAGCGGTAGTGTGGATGAGCAGTTCTTC.